This T cell receptor beta chain was identified during a study of CD8+ T cells in alopecia areata (dated by TCRdb to 2016 to 2018). About the investigation overall: Treated patients were enrolled in an open-label pilot trial of oral tofacitinib, 5 to 10 mg twice daily, for moderate-to-severe alopecia areata. Tofacitinib was administered for 6 to 18 months, and 6 months of follow-up off drug were then conducted to assess delayed response and recurrence. In both human patients and the C3H/HeJ mouse model, the study applied high-throughput TCRbeta sequencing to look at T cell clonal expansion in alopecia areata. In humans, TCRbeta sequencing was performed on scalp tissue and on sorted CD4+ and CD8+ peripheral blood T cells from healthy controls and from patients with patchy or totalis/universalis alopecia areata. Patients on tofacitinib were biopsied at baseline and after 4 and 24 weeks of treatment, and several of the patients also had a later scalp biopsy. Scalp clonality was compared among normal scalp (n=4), patchy alopecia areata scalp (n=8), and alopecia totalis/universalis scalp (n=8). The RNA source kit depended on sample type: the PAXgene miRNA kit for fixed scalp, the miRNeasy kit for PBMCs, and the RNeasy kit for mouse skin. immunoSEQ multiplex PCR using 35 Vbeta forward primers and 13 Jbeta reverse primers was used to amplify TCRbeta CDR3 regions.

CDR1 and CDR2, looked up from the germline V gene, are SQVTM and ANQGSEA. The CDR3, from cysteine to phenylalanine, totals 12 residues. CDR3 DNA is the only sequence kept; it has 36 bases, read in frame from the first base. The V end gives up 8 bases and the J end 4 bases, leaving 6 bases in the junction not matched to a gene. This clone occurred a few times. Its antigen is unknown. Base qualities were left out, and no much larger clone turns up one base away. Library preparation was by the immunoSEQ multiplex PCR assay. RNA was extracted from all samples and reverse transcribed into cDNA, which served as template for TCR sequencing. First-strand cDNA was synthesized with SuperScript III using a 2:1 mix of oligo-dT and random hexamers. A synthetic immune receptor repertoire was used to gauge amplification bias, and whatever bias remained was removed computationally. Concerning the study's data processing: Raw reads were preprocessed to remove errors, and CDR3 was defined by IMGT conventions from the conserved cysteine to phenylalanine. Clonality was computed by normalizing Shannon entropy by log2 of the number of productive unique TCRs and subtracting the result from 1. Whether each scalp clone was CD4 or CD8 was inferred by checking scalp TCRbeta sequences against the CD4 and CD8 repertoires from sorted blood. As stored in TCRdb, this immuneACCESS dataset retains in-frame rearrangements with V and J assigned. A fraction of the clones does not appear; measured against another copy, unresolved V genes explain less than half of the discrepancy, and the remainder lacks a known reason. Clonal size and the V and J genes are those of that table, whereas D and trimming came from the DNA. The sample table lists 200,000 or so clones, about 60% of them with a count of one. The top ten clones comprise under 0.5% of the sample.

Study-wide findings and limitations: Compared with normal scalp, lesional scalp, particularly in alopecia totalis/universalis, had higher clonality and more expanded CD8+ clones, which suggests antigenic drive. Shared TCR sequences between patients were less evident than in mice, which may be partly attributable to HLA diversity in the patient population. Unlike mouse skin, which is dominated by gammadelta T cells, normal human skin has resident alphabeta T cells that are also sequenced, and this complicates analysis of the scalp TCR repertoire.

The time point label of this sample denotes: baseline before oral tofacitinib. From alopecia areata patients, peripheral blood was collected along with lesional scalp punch biopsies. After PBMCs were isolated by density centrifugation and stained for CD3, CD4 and CD8, a FACSAria was used to sort CD4+ and CD8+ T cells. The starting material was CD4+ T cells sorted from blood, obtained at week 0. This sequence uses TRBV29-1 and TRBJ2-3; TRBD1 agrees with 7 junctional bases. This clonotype was sampled from a human donor with alopecia areata. The sequenced DNA is TGCAGCTCAGAGGGGGCGGCAGATACGCAGTATTTT. This yields the protein CSSEGAADTQYF.